This TCR beta chain emerged from a study of T cell responses to AZD1222 COVID-19 vaccine. On this clone itself: The antigen remains unidentified.

The data were produced by immunoSEQ multiplex PCR, yet TCRdb's version contains in-frame clones alone and is incomplete. There are some 75,000 clones in the sample; around nine tenths occur only once, and roughly 11% lies in the top ten. Whole-study findings and limits: Compared with day 0, the breadth and depth of the Spike-specific TCR repertoire rose significantly after two doses of AZD1222.

This sequence was found in an adult in good health. Specimen: peripheral blood, collected on day 0 of AZD1222 vaccination.

CDR3 in amino acids: CASSLPGQGVRNYGYTF. DNA for the CDR3: TGCGCCAGCAGCTTGCCCGGACAGGGGGTTCGGAACTATGGCTACACCTTC. The chain links TRBV5-1 to TRBJ1-2; TRBD1 aligns across 10 bases. Trimming cost V 1 base and J 2 bases; bases outside gene matches: 8. The germline V gene has CDR1 SGHRS and CDR2 YFSETQ. This CDR3 has 17 residues.